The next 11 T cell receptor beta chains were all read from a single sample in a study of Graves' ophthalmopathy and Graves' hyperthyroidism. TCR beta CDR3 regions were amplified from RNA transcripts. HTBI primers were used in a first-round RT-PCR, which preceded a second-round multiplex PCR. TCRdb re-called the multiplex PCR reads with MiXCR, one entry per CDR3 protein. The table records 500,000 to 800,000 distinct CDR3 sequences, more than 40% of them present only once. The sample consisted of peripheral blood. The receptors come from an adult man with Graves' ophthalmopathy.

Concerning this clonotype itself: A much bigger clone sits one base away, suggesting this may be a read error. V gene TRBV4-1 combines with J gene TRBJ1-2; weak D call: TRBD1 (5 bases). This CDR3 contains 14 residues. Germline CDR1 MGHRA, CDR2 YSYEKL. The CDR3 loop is CTSSQDPGRGGYTF. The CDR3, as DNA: TGCACCAGCAGCCAAGACCCAGGGAGGGGTGGCTACACCTTC.

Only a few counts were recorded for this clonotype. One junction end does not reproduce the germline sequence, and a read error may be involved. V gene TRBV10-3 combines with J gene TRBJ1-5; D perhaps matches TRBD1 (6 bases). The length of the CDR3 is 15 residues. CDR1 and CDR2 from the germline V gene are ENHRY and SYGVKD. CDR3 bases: TGTGCCAGCAGTGGGCGAAGCCAGGGGAATCAGCCCCAGCATTTT. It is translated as CASSGRSQGNQPQHF.

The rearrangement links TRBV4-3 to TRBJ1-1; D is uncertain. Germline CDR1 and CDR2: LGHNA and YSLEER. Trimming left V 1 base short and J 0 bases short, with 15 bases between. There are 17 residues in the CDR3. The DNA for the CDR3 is TGCGCCAGCAGCCAAGCCAGCGGACGAGGACTGAACACTGAAGCTTTCTTT. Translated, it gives CASSQASGRGLNTEAFF.

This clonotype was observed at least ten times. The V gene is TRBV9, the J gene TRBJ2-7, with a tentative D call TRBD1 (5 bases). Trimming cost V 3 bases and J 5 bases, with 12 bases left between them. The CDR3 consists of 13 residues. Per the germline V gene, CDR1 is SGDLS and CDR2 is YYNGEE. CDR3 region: CASSGDSLDEQYF. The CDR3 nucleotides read TGTGCCAGCAGCGGTGACAGCTTAGACGAGCAGTACTTC.

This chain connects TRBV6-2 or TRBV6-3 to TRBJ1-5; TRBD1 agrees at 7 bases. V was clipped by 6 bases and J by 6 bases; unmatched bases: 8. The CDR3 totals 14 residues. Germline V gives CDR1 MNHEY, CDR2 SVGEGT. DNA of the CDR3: TGTGCCAGCAGCCAAGAACAGGGGAGTCAGCCCCAGCATTTT. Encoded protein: CASSQEQGSQPQHF.

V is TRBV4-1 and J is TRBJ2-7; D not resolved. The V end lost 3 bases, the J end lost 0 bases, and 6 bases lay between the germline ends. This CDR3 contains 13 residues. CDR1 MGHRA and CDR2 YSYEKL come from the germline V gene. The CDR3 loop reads CASSQLFSYEQYF. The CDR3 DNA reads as TGCGCCAGCAGCCAGCTTTTCTCCTACGAGCAGTACTTC.

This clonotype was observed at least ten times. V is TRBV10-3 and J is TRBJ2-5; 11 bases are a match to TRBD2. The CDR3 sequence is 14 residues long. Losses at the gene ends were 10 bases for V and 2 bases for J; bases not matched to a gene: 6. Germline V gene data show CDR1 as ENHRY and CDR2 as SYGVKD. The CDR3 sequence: CATASGRYQETQYF. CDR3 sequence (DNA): TGTGCCACTGCTAGCGGGAGGTATCAAGAGACCCAGTACTTC.

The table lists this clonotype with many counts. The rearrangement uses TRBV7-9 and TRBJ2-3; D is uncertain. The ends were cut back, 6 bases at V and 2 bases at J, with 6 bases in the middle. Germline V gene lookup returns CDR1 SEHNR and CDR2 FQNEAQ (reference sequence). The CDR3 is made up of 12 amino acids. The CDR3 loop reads CASRAPTDTQYF. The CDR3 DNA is TGTGCCAGCAGGGCCCCCACAGATACGCAGTATTTT.

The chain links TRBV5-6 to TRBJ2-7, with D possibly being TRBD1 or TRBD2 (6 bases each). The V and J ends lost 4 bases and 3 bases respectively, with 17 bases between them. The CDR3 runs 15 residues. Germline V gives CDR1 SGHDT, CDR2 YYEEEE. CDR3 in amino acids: CASSLLGGLFYEQYF. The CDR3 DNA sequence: TGTGCCAGCAGCCTCCTCGGGGGCTTATTCTACGAGCAGTACTTC.

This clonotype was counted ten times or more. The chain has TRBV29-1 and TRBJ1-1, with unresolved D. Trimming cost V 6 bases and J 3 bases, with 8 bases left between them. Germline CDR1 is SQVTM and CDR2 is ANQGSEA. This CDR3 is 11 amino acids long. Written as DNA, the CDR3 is TGCAGCGTAGGCCGGGACACTGAAGCTTTCTTT. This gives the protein CSVGRDTEAFF.

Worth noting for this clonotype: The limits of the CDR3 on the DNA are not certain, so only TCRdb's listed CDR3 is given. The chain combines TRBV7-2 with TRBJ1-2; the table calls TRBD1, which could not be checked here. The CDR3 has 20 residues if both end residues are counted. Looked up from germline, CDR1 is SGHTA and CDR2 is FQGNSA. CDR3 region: CASSFYICSASAGTDYGYTF.